The following is a T cell receptor (beta chain) sequence with its context. Its antigen is still unknown. Reanalyzing the 5' RACE reads, TCRdb keeps one entry per CDR3 protein, without DNA. This repertoire comprises approximately 120,000 distinct CDR3 sequences; its ten largest clones make up 12%. Isolation of total RNA was performed on whole blood, with no prior T cell sorting. The sample belongs to a study of monozygotic twins with inflammatory bowel disease. The study, taken as a whole, reports: Among IBD patients, fewer clonotypes were shared with others than among healthy twins, especially with disease activity. Twin pairs that were concordant did not differ from discordant pairs in repertoire similarity, possibly from limited power. Researchers were unable to tell different T cell subtypes apart.

There are 17 residues in the CDR3. CDR1 is MDHEN and CDR2 is SYDVKM in the germline V gene. The TCR originated in a human donor with ulcerative colitis or Crohn's disease, or a healthy co-twin of an affected twin (not recorded which). Material for sequencing was blood. The rearrangement links TRBV28 to TRBJ2-4; the D gene TCRdb calls, TRBD2, cannot be checked with no DNA. The CDR3 loop is CASSGRKLAGRKDIQYF.